Each of the 13 T cell receptor beta chains below was sequenced from the same sample in a study of beta chain features in type 1 diabetes. TCRB transcripts that were expressed got sequenced, as all of the isolated RNA had been reverse transcribed. The assay was immunoSEQ multiplex PCR, and TCRdb's table has in-frame clones only and misses some. In the table there are almost 350,000 clones, about 19% of which are singletons. The specimen sequenced was naive CD4+ T cells from blood. The receptor set was obtained from a woman aged 18-29 years in good health.

The rearrangement links TRBV25-1 to TRBJ2-3; D is possibly TRBD1 (5 bases). Germline lookup yields CDR1 MGHDK and CDR2 SYGVNS. The CDR3 is made up of 14 amino acids. V was clipped by 3 bases and J by 0 bases, with 7 bases between them. The CDR3 region has the DNA TGTGCCAGCAGTGACTGGACAAGCACAGATACGCAGTATTTT. Translation gives CASSDWTSTDTQYF.

The chain joins TRBV7-8 to TRBJ2-7; 7 positions agree with TRBD2. This CDR3 spans 17 amino acids. V trimming: 2 bases; J trimming: 4 bases; junction bases outside the gene matches: 14. Germline-derived CDR1 and CDR2 are SGHVS and FQNEAQ. The CDR3 region is CASSLKERQRDLYEQYF. CDR3 nucleotides: TGTGCCAGCAGCTTAAAAGAGCGACAGCGGGATCTGTACGAGCAGTACTTC.

In this sample, this clone turned up a few times. The sample contains more than one DNA sequence encoding this CDR3. This sequence joins TRBV18 and TRBJ1-1, with D possibly matching TRBD1 (6 bases). Germline lookup yields CDR1 KGHSH and CDR2 LQKENI. The CDR3 is 13 amino acids. V gave up 6 bases and J gave up 1 base, with 9 bases separating them. The CDR3 sequence is CASSRDKNTEAFF. Written as DNA, the CDR3 is TGTGCCAGCTCCCGGGACAAGAACACTGAAGCTTTCTTT.

The V and J genes are TRBV7-3 and TRBJ1-3; 8 bases match TRBD1. There are 15 residues in the CDR3. After removal of 4 bases from V and 2 bases from J, the junction contained 4 bases not matched to a gene. Germline values: CDR1 SGHTA, CDR2 FQGTGA. The CDR3 nucleotides read TGTGCCAGCAGCTCCACAGGGGGGCCTGGAAACACCATATATTTT. Amino acid sequence: CASSSTGGPGNTIYF.

This clone was recorded a few times. The chain recombines TRBV30 with TRBJ1-2, with 9 nucleotides matching TRBD1. V lost 0 bases to trimming and J lost 7 bases; unmatched junction nucleotides: 6. The germline CDR1 and CDR2 sequences are GTSNPN and SVGIG (reference sequence). The CDR3 runs to 14 residues. CDR3 region: CAWSVGGQGLGYTF. The CDR3 DNA sequence: TGTGCCTGGAGTGTAGGAGGACAGGGGCTTGGCTACACCTTC.

This chain uses TRBV30 with TRBJ1-2, with 9 nucleotides matching TRBD1. With 1 base clipped from V and 4 bases from J, the junction kept 4 bases outside the gene matches. Germline V gene data show CDR1 as GTSNPN and CDR2 as SVGIG (reference sequence). The CDR3 loop spans 14 amino acids. The CDR3 loop is CAWSGQGGFYGYTF. CDR3 DNA: TGTGCCTGGAGTGGACAGGGGGGGTTCTATGGCTACACCTTC.

The J gene is TRBJ2-2, the V gene TRBV6-1; 7 bases line up with TRBD2. The CDR3 contains 18 residues. CDR1 is MNHNS, CDR2 SASEGT, per germline. Trimming at V came to 4 bases and at J to 0 bases, leaving 11 bases not matched to a gene. CDR3 nucleotide sequence: TGTGCCAGCAGTGGTCGATGGGGGGGAAGACCGAACACCGGGGAGCTGTTTTTT. It codes for CASSGRWGGRPNTGELFF.

This chain joins TRBV7-9 and TRBJ1-2, with TRBD1 as a possible D gene (6 bases). CDR1 is SEHNR, CDR2 FQNEAQ, per germline (reference sequence). This CDR3 is built from 15 residues. The V end was cut by 3 bases, the J end by 4 bases, with 15 bases between. The CDR3 coding sequence is TGTGCCAGCAGCTTCCCGGGGGGCGCTGCCTATGGCTACACCTTC. This codes for CASSFPGGAAYGYTF.

This chain connects TRBV5-6 to TRBJ2-1; possibly TRBD1 for D (5 bases). V lost 1 base and J lost 8, with 16 bases in between. This CDR3 comprises 15 residues. Per germline, CDR1 SGHDT and CDR2 YYEEEE. In DNA, the CDR3 is TGTGCCAGCAGCTTGCTCCAGGCAGGGCGCGATGAGCAGTTCTTC. Translating it yields CASSLLQAGRDEQFF. Complete variable domain (other parts from reference TRBV5-6 and TRBJ2-1): DAGVTQSPTHLIKTRGQQVTLRCSPKSGHDTVSWYQQALGQGPQFIFQYYEEEERQRGNFPDRFSGHQFPNYSSELNVNALLLGDSALYLCASSLLQAGRDEQFFGPGTRLTVL.

On this clone: Other DNA sequences in the sample encode the same CDR3. CDR3 coding DNA: TGTGCCAGCAGCCCTAGGACAGGGAGCTCTGGAAACACCATATATTTT. Translated: CASSPRTGSSGNTIYF. The chain carries TRBV7-9 and TRBJ1-3, with TRBD1 matching over 8 bases. Germline lookup yields CDR1 SEHNR and CDR2 FQNEAQ (reference sequence). V shed 5 bases, J shed 0 bases, and the junction held 6 bases outside the gene matches. The CDR3 sequence is 16 residues long.

In this sample, this clone turned up a few times. The J gene is TRBJ2-5, the V gene TRBV5-1, with 12 bases aligning to TRBD1. The ends lost 5 bases at V and 4 bases at J; junction bases unmatched: 6. This CDR3 spans 15 amino acids. CDR1 and CDR2 (germline): SGHRS, YFSETQ. DNA of the CDR3: TGCGCCAGCAGTCGGGACAGGGGGCGCGGAGAGACCCAGTACTTC. Amino acid sequence: CASSRDRGRGETQYF.

The chain is built from TRBV18 and TRBJ2-6; D is unresolved. The V gene lost 3 bases and the J gene lost 4 bases, with 7 bases spanning the gap. The CDR3 sequence is 14 residues long. Germline CDR1 reads KGHSH; CDR2 reads LQKENI. The CDR3 protein is CASSPSIGANVLTF. The DNA for the CDR3 is TGTGCCAGCTCACCCTCTATCGGGGCCAACGTCCTGACTTTC.

The chain recombines TRBV9 with TRBJ2-3; TRBD1 matches at 7 bases. V shed 3 bases and J 4 bases; nucleotides not matched to a gene: 8. CDR1 SGDLS and CDR2 YYNGEE come from the germline V gene. The CDR3 runs 15 residues. The CDR3 loop reads CASSGEQGKADTQYF. DNA of the CDR3: TGTGCCAGCAGCGGAGAACAGGGGAAGGCAGATACGCAGTATTTT.